A single count supports the clone carrying this T cell receptor (beta chain). The target antigen is unknown. This entry is derived from a study of T cell responses to AZD1222 COVID-19 vaccine. Overall study findings and caveats: Mapped onto spike, vaccine-associated CD4 TCRs spanned it and were dominant at 160-218 and 743-854. Spike-specific TCRs gained breadth and depth after people received two AZD1222 doses. A mostly white British donor set with more females was recruited, and clonal diversity was possibly underestimated.

The V gene's germline CDR1 is MDHEN and CDR2 SYDVKM. V was cut by 2 bases and J by 2 bases, with 9 bases left in between. The CDR3 length is 15 residues. Produced via immunoSEQ multiplex PCR; TCRdb's table is partial and in-frame only. The sample has some 100,000 clones; approximately 85% are singletons. Sequencing used peripheral blood, obtained on day 0 of MenACWY control vaccination. The receptor's source is an adult in good health. The chain uses TRBV28 and TRBJ2-2, with no clear D. CDR3 in DNA: TGTGCCAGCAGTTTAGGCCTGTTTAACACCGGGGAGCTGTTTTTT. This codes for CASSLGLFNTGELFF.